This entry lists 21 T cell receptor beta chains sequenced from one sample in a study of graft-versus-host responses after intestinal transplantation. Data came from immunoSEQ multiplex PCR; TCRdb stores just in-frame clones and leaves some out. Of about 47,000 clones listed, approximately 96% are singletons. These receptors' targets are unknown. Sequenced here: unstimulated CD8+ T cells sorted from spleen or lymph node cells, sampled before transplant. Source of these receptors: a human donor who was the organ donor for an intestinal transplant.

The chain joins TRBV19 to TRBJ1-2; D is uncertain. V lost 6 bases and J 5 bases, leaving 10 bases between the germline ends. The CDR3 length is 12 residues. In germline, CDR1 is LNHDA, CDR2 SQIVND (reference sequence). CDR3 in DNA: TGTGCCAGTAGCAACCCAGGATATGGCTACACCTTC. It translates to CASSNPGYGYTF.

This clone was seen once. The rearrangement uses TRBV7-9 and TRBJ1-2; D may be TRBD1 (5 bases). The CDR3 extends over 16 amino acids. In germline, CDR1 is SEHNR, CDR2 FQNEAQ (reference sequence). V lost 1 base and J 2 bases, leaving 14 bases between the germline ends. CDR3 nucleotides: TGTGCCAGCAGCTTAGGGGGAGGGGCGATAAACTATGGCTACACCTTC. As protein: CASSLGGGAINYGYTF.

There are a few counts of this clone. The chain links TRBV5-6 to TRBJ1-1; 7 bases are shared with TRBD1. Germline V gene sequence: CDR1 SGHDT, CDR2 YYEEEE. This CDR3 is 13 amino acids long. V lost 0 bases to trimming and J lost 8 bases; unmatched junction nucleotides: 4. The CDR3 bases are TGTGCCAGCAGCTTGGGACAGGGCCCCGAAGCTTTCTTT. This sequence encodes CASSLGQGPEAFF.

The chain uses TRBV28 and TRBJ2-3, with D hard to call. V was trimmed by 6 bases and J by 3 bases, leaving 10 bases between them. Germline V lookup: CDR1 MDHEN, CDR2 SYDVKM. The CDR3 is made up of 13 amino acids. DNA for the CDR3: TGTGCCAGCAGCCCCCTTATTACAGATACGCAGTATTTT. Its translation is CASSPLITDTQYF.

This chain connects TRBV28 to TRBJ2-1, with D perhaps given as TRBD1 or TRBD2 (5 bases each). V shed 3 bases and J shed 7 bases, with 13 bases lying between them. The germline V gene has CDR1 MDHEN and CDR2 SYDVKM. There are 14 residues in the CDR3. The CDR3 DNA is TGTGCCAGCAGTTTTTCGCAGGGACGGAATGAGCAGTTCTTC. Protein product: CASSFSQGRNEQFF.

The rearrangement joins TRBV18 to TRBJ2-3; 9 positions match TRBD2. The germline V gene has CDR1 KGHSH and CDR2 LQKENI. V lost 5 bases to trimming and J lost 10 bases; unmatched junction nucleotides: 10. The CDR3 runs 14 residues. The CDR3 reads CASSFIAGVDAQYF. As DNA, the CDR3 is TGTGCCAGCTCATTCATAGCGGGGGTCGACGCGCAGTATTTT. The full variable domain, rest sourced from reference TRBV18 and TRBJ2-3, is NAGVMQNPRHLVRRRGQEARLRCSPMKGHSHVYWYRQLPEEGLKFMVYLQKENIIDESGMPKERFSAEFPKEGPSILRIQQVVRGDSAAYFCASSFIAGVDAQYFGPGTRLTVL.

The chain recombines TRBV27 with TRBJ2-3, with D unclear. The CDR3 spans 13 residues. V was clipped by 5 bases and J by 3 bases, with 9 bases between them. Per the germline V gene, CDR1 is MNHEY and CDR2 is SMNVEV (reference sequence). The CDR3 loop reads CASSPFGTDTQYF. In nucleotides, the CDR3 is TGTGCCAGCAGTCCCTTTGGAACAGATACGCAGTATTTT.

This chain uses TRBV19 with TRBJ2-1; 7 nucleotides match TRBD1. Trimming took 3 bases from V and 6 from J; bases not matched to a gene: 8. In germline, CDR1 is LNHDA, CDR2 SQIVND (reference sequence). The CDR3 runs to 15 residues. CDR3 in DNA: TGTGCCAGTAGTATCAAGGGGGCAGCTATCAATGAGCAGTTCTTC. Protein product: CASSIKGAAINEQFF.

The J gene is TRBJ2-3, the V gene TRBV7-9; 9 bases are shared with TRBD1. The CDR3 spans 16 residues. The ends lost 2 bases at V and 6 bases at J; junction bases unmatched: 9. Germline CDR1 and CDR2: SEHNR and FQNEAQ (reference sequence). The CDR3 protein is CASSLLTGGYVDTQYF. The CDR3 DNA is TGTGCCAGCAGCTTATTGACAGGGGGGTATGTGGATACGCAGTATTTT. The whole variable domain, filled in from reference TRBV7-9 and TRBJ2-3, reads DTGVSQNPRHKITKRGQNVTFRCDPISEHNRLYWYRQTLGQGPEFLTYFQNEAQLEKSRLLSDRFSAERPKGSFSTLEIQRTEQGDSAMYLCASSLLTGGYVDTQYFGPGTRLTVL.

The V and J genes are TRBV7-9 and TRBJ1-1; no clear D. This CDR3 spans 14 amino acids. Germline values: CDR1 SEHNR, CDR2 FQNEAQ (reference sequence). V dropped 4 bases and J dropped 5 bases, with 14 bases sitting between them. CDR3 in amino acids: CASSSFGVGTEAFF. Here the CDR3 DNA reads TGTGCCAGCAGCTCGTTTGGGGTGGGGACTGAAGCTTTCTTT.

The chain has TRBV27 and TRBJ2-5; perhaps TRBD1 as D (5 bases). The J call is doubtful: the DNA matches TRBJ2-7 better. Per germline, CDR1 MNHEY and CDR2 SMNVEV (reference sequence). The CDR3 length is 13 residues. The CDR3 loop is CASSLGAYYEQYF. The CDR3 DNA follows: TGTGCCAGCAGTTTAGGGGCCTACTACGAGCAGTACTTC.

The chain is built from TRBV27 and TRBJ2-7; TRBD1 matches 9 bases. With V trimmed by 5 bases and J by 2 bases, 7 bases remained unmatched. The germline CDR1 and CDR2 sequences are MNHEY and SMNVEV (reference sequence). The CDR3 is 15 amino acids. CDR3 protein: CASSGPGQGAYEQYF. CDR3 DNA sequence: TGTGCCAGCAGTGGACCGGGACAGGGAGCCTACGAGCAGTACTTC.

The J gene is TRBJ1-2, the V gene TRBV9, with 9 bases identical to TRBD1. The germline CDR1 and CDR2 sequences are SGDLS and YYNGEE. V trimming: 3 bases; J trimming: 2 bases; junction bases outside the gene matches: 2. The CDR3 extends over 14 amino acids. CDR3 residues: CASSGGTGNYGYTF. The CDR3 coding sequence is TGTGCCAGCAGCGGGGGGACAGGGAACTATGGCTACACCTTC.

The rearrangement uses TRBV4-2 and TRBJ2-7; 8 nucleotides align to TRBD2. The V gene end was trimmed by 1 base and the J gene end by 3 bases; junction bases not matched to a gene: 8. Germline V gene sequence: CDR1 LGHNA, CDR2 YNFKEQ. CDR3 size: 16 residues. CDR3: CASSQAAGGGGYEQYF. CDR3 coding DNA: TGTGCCAGCAGCCAAGCGGCGGGGGGAGGGGGCTACGAGCAGTACTTC.

In nucleotides, the CDR3 is TGCGCCACCCGCCCCAACCCGGACAGCACAGATACGCAGTATTTT. Its protein product is CATRPNPDSTDTQYF. This chain uses TRBV5-1 with TRBJ2-3; no clear D. The CDR3 spans 15 residues. With 9 bases removed from V and 0 bases from J, the gap between germline ends came to 17 bases. CDR1 and CDR2 (germline): SGHRS, YFSETQ.

V is TRBV6-6 and J is TRBJ2-7; 10 bases agree with TRBD2. Germline CDR1 and CDR2: MNHNY and SVGAGI (reference sequence). The CDR3 contains 15 residues. V shed 4 bases and J 5 bases; nucleotides not matched to a gene: 8. This CDR3 reads CASSSHSGGLNEQYF. CDR3 DNA: TGTGCCAGCAGTTCACATAGCGGGGGGCTCAACGAGCAGTACTTC.

The chain has TRBV13 and TRBJ1-2; a possible D gene is TRBD1 (6 bases). V was shortened by 3 bases and J by 2 bases, with 10 bases between the two germline ends. The CDR3 sequence is 14 residues long. CDR1 PRHDT and CDR2 FYEKMQ come from the germline V gene (reference sequence). The CDR3 bases are TGTGCCAGCAGCTTCTGGACAGAAAACTATGGCTACACCTTC. Protein product: CASSFWTENYGYTF. Full variable domain (outside the CDR3, taken from reference TRBV13 and TRBJ1-2): AAGVIQSPRHLIKEKRETATLKCYPIPRHDTVYWYQQGPGQDPQFLISFYEKMQSDKGSIPDRFSAQQFSDYHSELNMSSLELGDSALYFCASSFWTENYGYTFGSGTRLTVV.

This chain joins TRBV7-6 and TRBJ1-1, with D unclear. The length of the CDR3 is 14 residues. V shed 5 bases and J shed 7 bases, with 17 bases lying between them. The germline V gene has CDR1 SGHVS and CDR2 FNYEAQ. CDR3 in amino acids: CASSPYGQGYEAFF. The CDR3 region has the DNA TGTGCCAGCAGCCCCTACGGCCAAGGCTATGAAGCTTTCTTT. The variable domain in full, with the rest retrieved from reference TRBV7-6 and TRBJ1-1, is GAGVSQSPRYKVTKRGQDVALRCDPISGHVSLYWYRQALGQGPEFLTYFNYEAQQDKSGLPNDRFSAERPEGSISTLTIQRTEQRDSAMYRCASSPYGQGYEAFFGQGTRLTVV.

The chain uses TRBV11-2 and TRBJ2-7; a weak D match, TRBD2 (5 bases). Germline V lookup: CDR1 SGHAT, CDR2 FQNNGV. The CDR3 contains 13 residues. V lost 6 bases and J 7 bases, leaving 16 bases between the germline ends. CDR3 in amino acids: CASSLMAGKEQYF. The CDR3 DNA is TGTGCCAGCAGTCTAATGGCCGGGAAAGAGCAGTACTTC.

This clone was picked up a small number of times. The rearrangement joins TRBV10-1 to TRBJ2-7, with 7 bases that match TRBD1. V dropped 2 bases and J dropped 2; count of bases not matched to a gene: 9. The length of the CDR3 is 16 residues. Germline CDR1 reads WNHNN; CDR2 reads SYGVQD (reference sequence). CDR3 amino acids: CASSEGTGEGTYEQYF. The CDR3 region has the DNA TGCGCCAGCAGTGAGGGAACAGGGGAAGGAACCTACGAGCAGTACTTC.

The chain has TRBV13 and TRBJ2-3; D uncertain. V dropped 3 bases and J dropped 5 bases, with 15 bases sitting between them. Germline V CDR1 and CDR2: PRHDT, FYEKMQ (reference sequence). CDR3 length: 15 residues. Here the CDR3 reads CASSFPGPWGDTQYF. As DNA, the CDR3 is TGTGCCAGCAGCTTCCCCGGTCCATGGGGAGATACGCAGTATTTT.